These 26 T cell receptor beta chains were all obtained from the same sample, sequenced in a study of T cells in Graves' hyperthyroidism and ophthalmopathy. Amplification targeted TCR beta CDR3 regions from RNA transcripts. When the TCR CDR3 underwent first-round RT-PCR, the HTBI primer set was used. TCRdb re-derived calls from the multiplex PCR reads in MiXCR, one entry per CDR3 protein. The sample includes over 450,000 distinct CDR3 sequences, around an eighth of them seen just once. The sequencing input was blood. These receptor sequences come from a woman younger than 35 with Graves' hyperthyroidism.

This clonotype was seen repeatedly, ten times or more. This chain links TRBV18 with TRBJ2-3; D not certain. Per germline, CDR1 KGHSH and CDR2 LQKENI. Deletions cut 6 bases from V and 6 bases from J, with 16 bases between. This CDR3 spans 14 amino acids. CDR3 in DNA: TGTGCCAGCTCCCCCTCCCTAATGGGGGATACGCAGTATTTT. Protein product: CASSPSLMGDTQYF.

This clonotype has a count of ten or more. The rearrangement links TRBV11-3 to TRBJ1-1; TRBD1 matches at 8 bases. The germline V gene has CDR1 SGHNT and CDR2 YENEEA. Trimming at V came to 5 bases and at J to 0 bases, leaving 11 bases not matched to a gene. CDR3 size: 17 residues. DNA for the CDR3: TGTGCCAGCAGCACCGGACAGGGACTAGGATTGAACACTGAAGCTTTCTTT. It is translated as CASSTGQGLGLNTEAFF.

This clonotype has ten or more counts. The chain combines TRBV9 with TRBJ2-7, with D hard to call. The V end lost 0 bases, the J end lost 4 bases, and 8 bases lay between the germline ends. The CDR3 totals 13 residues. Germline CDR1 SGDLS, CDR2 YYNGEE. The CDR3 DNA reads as TGTGCCAGCAGCGTAGGTGGGATGTACGAGCAGTACTTC. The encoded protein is CASSVGGMYEQYF.

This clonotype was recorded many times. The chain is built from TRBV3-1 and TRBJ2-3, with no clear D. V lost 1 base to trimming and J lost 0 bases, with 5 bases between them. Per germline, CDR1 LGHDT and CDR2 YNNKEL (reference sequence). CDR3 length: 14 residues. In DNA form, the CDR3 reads TGTGCCAGCAGCCAAGGGGCTAGCACAGATACGCAGTATTTT. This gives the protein CASSQGASTDTQYF.

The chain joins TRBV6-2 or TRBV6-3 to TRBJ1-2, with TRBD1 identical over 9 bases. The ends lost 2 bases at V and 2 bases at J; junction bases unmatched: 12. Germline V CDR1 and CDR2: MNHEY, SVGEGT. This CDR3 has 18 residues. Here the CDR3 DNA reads TGTGCCAGCAGTTACGCTCGGATGACAGGGGGAAAGAACTATGGCTACACCTTC. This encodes CASSYARMTGGKNYGYTF.

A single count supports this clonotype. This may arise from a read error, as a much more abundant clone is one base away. Written as DNA, the CDR3 is TGTGCCAGCAGTTTACCAGCGGGAGGGTACGAGCAGTACTTC. Encoded protein: CASSLPAGGYEQYF. The chain uses TRBV2 and TRBJ2-7, with 10 bases lining up with TRBD2. Per germline, CDR1 SNHLY and CDR2 FYNNEI. CDR3 length: 14 residues. The V segment lost 5 bases and the J segment 4 bases; nucleotides outside the gene matches: 5. Variable domain in full (rest from reference TRBV2 and TRBJ2-7): EPEVTQTPSHQVTQMGQEVILRCVPISNHLYFYWYRQILGQKVEFLVSFYNNEISEKSEIFDDQFSVERPDGSNFTLKIRSTKLEDSAMYFCASSLPAGGYEQYFGPGTRLTVT.

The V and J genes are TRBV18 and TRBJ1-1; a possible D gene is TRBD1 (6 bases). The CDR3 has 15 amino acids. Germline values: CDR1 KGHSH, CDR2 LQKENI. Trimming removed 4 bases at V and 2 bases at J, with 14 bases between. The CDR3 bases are TGTGCCAGCTCACGCACCGGGACACCCAACACTGAAGCTTTCTTT. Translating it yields CASSRTGTPNTEAFF.

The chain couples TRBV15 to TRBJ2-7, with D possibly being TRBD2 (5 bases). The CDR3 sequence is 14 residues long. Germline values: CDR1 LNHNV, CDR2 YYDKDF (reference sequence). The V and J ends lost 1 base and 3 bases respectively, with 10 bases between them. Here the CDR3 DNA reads TGTGCCACCAGCAGAGGGGGAGCCCTCTACGAGCAGTACTTC. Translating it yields CATSRGGALYEQYF.

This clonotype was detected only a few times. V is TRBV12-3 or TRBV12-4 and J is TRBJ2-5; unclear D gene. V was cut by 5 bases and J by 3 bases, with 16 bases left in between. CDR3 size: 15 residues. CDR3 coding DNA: TGTGCCAGCAGTGGGGTCCGTCCCCAAGAAGAGACCCAGTACTTC. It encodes CASSGVRPQEETQYF.

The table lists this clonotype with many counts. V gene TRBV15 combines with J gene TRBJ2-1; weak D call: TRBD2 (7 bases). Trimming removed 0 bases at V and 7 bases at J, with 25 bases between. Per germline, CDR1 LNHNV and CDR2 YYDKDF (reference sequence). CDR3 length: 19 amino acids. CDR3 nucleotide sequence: TGTGCCACCAGCAGAGATCTGGTTGCTTGGGGGCGGGGAGGGAATGAGCAGTTCTTC. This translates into CATSRDLVAWGRGGNEQFF.

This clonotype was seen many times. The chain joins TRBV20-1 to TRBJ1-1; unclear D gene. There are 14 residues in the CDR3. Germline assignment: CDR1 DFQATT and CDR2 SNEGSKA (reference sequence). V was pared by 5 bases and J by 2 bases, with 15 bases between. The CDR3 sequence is CSAFVATINTEAFF. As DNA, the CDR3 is TGCAGTGCTTTCGTAGCCACTATTAACACTGAAGCTTTCTTT.

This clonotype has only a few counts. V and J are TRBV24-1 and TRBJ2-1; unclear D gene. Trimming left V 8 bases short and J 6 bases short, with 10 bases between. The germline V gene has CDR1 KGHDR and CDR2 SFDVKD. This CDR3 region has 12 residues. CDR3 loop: CATTDTLNEQFF. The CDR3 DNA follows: TGTGCCACCACCGACACCCTCAATGAGCAGTTCTTC.

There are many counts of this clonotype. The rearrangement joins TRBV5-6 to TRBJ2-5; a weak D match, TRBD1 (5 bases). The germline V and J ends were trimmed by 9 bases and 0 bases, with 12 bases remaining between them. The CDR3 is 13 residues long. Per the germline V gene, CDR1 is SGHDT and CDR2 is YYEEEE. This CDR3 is CATTRTYQETQYF. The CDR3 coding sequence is TGTGCCACCACGAGGACATACCAAGAGACCCAGTACTTC. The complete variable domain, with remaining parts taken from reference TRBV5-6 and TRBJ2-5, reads DAGVTQSPTHLIKTRGQQVTLRCSPKSGHDTVSWYQQALGQGPQFIFQYYEEEERQRGNFPDRFSGHQFPNYSSELNVNALLLGDSALYLCATTRTYQETQYFGPGTRLLVL.

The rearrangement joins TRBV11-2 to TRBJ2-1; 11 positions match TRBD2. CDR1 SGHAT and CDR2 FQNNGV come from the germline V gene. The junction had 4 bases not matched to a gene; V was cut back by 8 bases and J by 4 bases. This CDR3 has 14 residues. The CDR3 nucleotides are TGTGCCAGCTCGGGACTAGCGGAATACAATGAGCAGTTCTTC. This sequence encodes CASSGLAEYNEQFF.

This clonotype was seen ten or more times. The CDR3: CATSDLRTGYGYTF. The CDR3, as DNA: TGTGCCACCAGTGATTTGAGGACAGGCTATGGCTACACCTTC. The rearrangement uses TRBV24-1 and TRBJ1-2; 7 bases are a match to TRBD1. Per germline, CDR1 KGHDR and CDR2 SFDVKD. CDR3 size: 14 residues. J was trimmed by 4 bases and V by 0 bases; bases with no gene match: 1.

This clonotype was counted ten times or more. The CDR3 here is CSAIDSWHGYTF. The CDR3 nucleotides are TGCAGTGCCATCGACAGTTGGCATGGCTACACCTTC. The gene calls are TRBV20-1 and TRBJ1-2, with D maybe TRBD1 (5 bases). This CDR3 region has 12 residues. Germline CDR1 reads DFQATT; CDR2 reads SNEGSKA (reference sequence). The ends were cut back, 6 bases at V and 6 bases at J, with 14 bases in the middle.

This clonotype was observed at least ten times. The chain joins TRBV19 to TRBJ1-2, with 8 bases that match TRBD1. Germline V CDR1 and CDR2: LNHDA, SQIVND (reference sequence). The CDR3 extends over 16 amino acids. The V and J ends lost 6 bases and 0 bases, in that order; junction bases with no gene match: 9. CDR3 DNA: TGTGCCAGTAGACCCGGGACAGGAGTGACTAACTATGGCTACACCTTC. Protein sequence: CASRPGTGVTNYGYTF.

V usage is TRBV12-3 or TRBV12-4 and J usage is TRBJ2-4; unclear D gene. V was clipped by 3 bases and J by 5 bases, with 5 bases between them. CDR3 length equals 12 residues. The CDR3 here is CASSLNENIQYF. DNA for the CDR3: TGTGCCAGCAGTTTGAACGAAAACATTCAGTACTTC.

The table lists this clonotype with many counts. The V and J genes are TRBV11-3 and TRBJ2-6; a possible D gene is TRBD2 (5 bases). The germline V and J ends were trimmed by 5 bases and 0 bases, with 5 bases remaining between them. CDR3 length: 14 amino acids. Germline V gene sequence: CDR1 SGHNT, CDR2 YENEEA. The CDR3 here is CASSRDSGANVLTF. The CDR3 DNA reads TGTGCCAGCAGCCGGGACTCTGGGGCCAACGTCCTGACTTTC.

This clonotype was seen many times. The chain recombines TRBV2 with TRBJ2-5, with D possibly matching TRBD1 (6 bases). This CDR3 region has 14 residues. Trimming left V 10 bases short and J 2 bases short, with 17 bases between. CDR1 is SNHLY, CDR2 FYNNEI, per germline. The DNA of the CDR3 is TGTGCCACCGTACCGCACAGGGCACAAGAGACCCAGTACTTC. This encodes CATVPHRAQETQYF.

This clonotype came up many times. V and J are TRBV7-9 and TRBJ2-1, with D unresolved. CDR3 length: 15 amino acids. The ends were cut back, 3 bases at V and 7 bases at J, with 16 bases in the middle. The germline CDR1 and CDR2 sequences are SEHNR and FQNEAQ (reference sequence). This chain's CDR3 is CASSLIGLSRNEQFF. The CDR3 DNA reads TGTGCCAGCAGCTTGATTGGGCTAAGCAGGAATGAGCAGTTCTTC.

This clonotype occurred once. The CDR3, as DNA: TGTGCCAGCAGCTCGGGTCTGGACGAGCAGTTCTTC. Its translation: CASSSGLDEQFF. The genes are TRBV12-3 or TRBV12-4 and TRBJ2-1, with D hard to call. Trimming cost V 6 bases and J 10 bases, with 13 bases left between them. The CDR3 has 12 amino acids.

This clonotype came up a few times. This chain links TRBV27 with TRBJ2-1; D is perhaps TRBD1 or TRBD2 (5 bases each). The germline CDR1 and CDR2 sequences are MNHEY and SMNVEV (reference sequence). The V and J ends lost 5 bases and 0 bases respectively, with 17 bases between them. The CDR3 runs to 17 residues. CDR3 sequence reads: CASSPGAGPSSYNEQFF. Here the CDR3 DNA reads TGTGCCAGCAGTCCTGGGGCGGGCCCTAGCTCCTACAATGAGCAGTTCTTC.

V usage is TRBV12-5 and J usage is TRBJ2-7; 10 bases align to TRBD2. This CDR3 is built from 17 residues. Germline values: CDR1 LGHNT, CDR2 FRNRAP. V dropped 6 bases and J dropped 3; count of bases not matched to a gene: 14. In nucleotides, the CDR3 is TGTGCTAGTGGCCTTCAACCCGGGACTAGCGTTTTCTACGAGCAGTACTTC. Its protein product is CASGLQPGTSVFYEQYF.

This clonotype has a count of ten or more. Written as DNA, the CDR3 is TGTGCCAGCAGCCCCAGACAGGGTTGGGAGTATTTT. Protein product: CASSPRQGWEYF. The chain uses TRBV12-3 or TRBV12-4 and TRBJ2-3; 7 positions agree with TRBD1. This CDR3 region has 12 residues. The trim removed 6 bases at V and 13 bases at J, leaving 10 bases unmatched.

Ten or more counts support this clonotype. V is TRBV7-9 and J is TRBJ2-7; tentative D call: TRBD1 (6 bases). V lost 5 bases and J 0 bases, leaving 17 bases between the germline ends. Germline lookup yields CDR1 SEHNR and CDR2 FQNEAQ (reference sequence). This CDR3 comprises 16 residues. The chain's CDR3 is CASSPLAGDPSYEQYV. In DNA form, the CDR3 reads TGTGCCAGCAGCCCTCTTGCAGGGGATCCCTCCTACGAGCAGTACGTC.